This T cell receptor beta chain was documented in a study of T-cell reconstitution after alpha-beta-depleted transplantation in children. Findings and caveats of the study: Some patients showed high day-60 TCRbeta diversity, which derived from surviving recipient T cells and thymic progenitors. It was newly produced T cells that mostly accounted for T-cell counts and diversity one year after transplant. Several hundred expanded graft clones reportedly were the source of alpha-beta T cells about two months after transplant.

Molecular barcoding with unique molecular identifiers was used for the TCRbeta library. MiXCR, applied by TCRdb to the PCR reads, yields one record per CDR3 protein. The top ten hold 25% to 30% of the sample, which has under 450,000 distinct CDR3 sequences, about a sixth seen once. The V segment lost 0 bases and the J segment 15 bases; nucleotides outside the gene matches: 2. The CDR3 sequence is 12 residues long. CDR1 is SGHVS and CDR2 is FNYEAQ in the germline V gene. For this clonotype: The antigen remains undetermined.

This TCR derives from a boy under three years old who had a stem cell transplant for Wiskott-Aldrich syndrome, so the T cells may come from the graft donor. V gene TRBV7-6 combines with J gene TRBJ2-1, with 10 bases aligning to TRBD2. The sequencing used PBMCs, mostly from graft donor cells, collected 360 days after TCRalphabeta/CD19-depleted stem cell transplant. The CDR3 here is CASSLAASGRFF. The CDR3 nucleotides are TGTGCCAGCAGCTTAGCGGCTAGCGGGAGGTTCTTC. The whole variable domain, filled in from reference TRBV7-6 and TRBJ2-1, reads GAGVSQSPRYKVTKRGQDVALRCDPISGHVSLYWYRQALGQGPEFLTYFNYEAQQDKSGLPNDRFSAERPEGSISTLTIQRTEQRDSAMYRCASSLAASGRFFGPGTRLTVL.